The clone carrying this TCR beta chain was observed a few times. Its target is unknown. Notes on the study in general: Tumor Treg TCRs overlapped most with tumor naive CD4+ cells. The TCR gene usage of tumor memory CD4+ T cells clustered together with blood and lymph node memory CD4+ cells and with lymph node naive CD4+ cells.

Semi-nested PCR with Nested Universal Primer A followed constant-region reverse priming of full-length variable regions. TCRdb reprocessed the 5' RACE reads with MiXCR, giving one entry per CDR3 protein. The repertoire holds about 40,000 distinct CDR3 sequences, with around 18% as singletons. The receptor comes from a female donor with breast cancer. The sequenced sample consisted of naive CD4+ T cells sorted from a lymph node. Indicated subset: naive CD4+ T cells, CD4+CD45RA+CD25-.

The CDR3 coding sequence is TGCAGTGCACCCCAATTTGGGAACACCGGGGAGCTGTTTTTT. It codes for CSAPQFGNTGELFF. This rearrangement joins TRBV20-1 to TRBJ2-2; no definite D call. This CDR3 region has 14 residues. The V end lost 6 bases, the J end lost 1 base, and 12 bases lay between the germline ends. Germline V lookup: CDR1 DFQATT, CDR2 SNEGSKA (reference sequence).